This is a list of T cell receptor beta chains from one sample in a study of T cells in Graves' hyperthyroidism and ophthalmopathy. TCRdb itself ran the multiplex PCR reads through MiXCR, one entry per CDR3 protein. The sample shows roughly 56,000 distinct CDR3 sequences, 49% of them seen only once. Source material: blood. The source is a woman aged 30 to 39 with Graves' ophthalmopathy. Each CDR3 is given with its conserved first and last residue. A D gene is named only where the DNA matches it firmly. The size entry is marked missing in some rows and otherwise reads once, few, many or a size class.

NA	TRBV18	NA	TRBJ2-1	TGTGCCAGCTCACAGCTAGCTGCGGACCTCGGGGAGCAGTTCTTC	CASSQLAADLGEQFF
many	TRBV3-1	NA	TRBJ1-1	TGTGCCAGCAGCCAAGCTACAGGCCTCACTGAAGCTTTCTTT	CASSQATGLTEAFF
medium-sized	TRBV10-3	TRBD1	TRBJ1-6	TGTGCCAGCCGAGACAGGGTTGATAATTCACCCCTCCACTTT	CASRDRVDNSPLHF
NA	TRBV7-9	TRBD2	TRBJ2-3	TGTGCCAGCTTCCTTTTTAGCGGGAGGTGGGCAGATACGCAGTATTTT	CASFLFSGRWADTQYF
many	TRBV25-1	NA	TRBJ1-1	TGTGCCAGCAGACGGGGGGGCACTGAAGCTTTCTTT	CASRRGGTEAFF
many	TRBV9	NA	TRBJ2-3	TGTGCCAGCAGCGGGGAGGGCACAGATACGCAGTATTTT	CASSGEGTDTQYF
NA	TRBV20-1	TRBD2	TRBJ2-7	TGCAGTGCTAGAGATCTAGCGGGGCGACCCTACGAGCAGTACTTC	CSARDLAGRPYEQYF
NA	TRBV7-9	TRBD2	TRBJ2-3	TGTGCCAGCAGCCGGGATAGCGGGAGGGCGTATACTAGCACAGATACGCAGTATTTT	CASSRDSGRAYTSTDTQYF
medium-sized	TRBV2	NA	TRBJ2-1	TGTGCCAGCAGTGAATACAATGAGCAGTTCTTC	CASSEYNEQFF
NA	TRBV7-6	NA	TRBJ1-2	TGTGCCAGCAGCCAGATAGGGTCCGGGGGCTACACCTTC	CASSQIGSGGYTF
few	TRBV28	TRBD1	TRBJ1-2	TGTGCCAGCAGCAACAGGGGCCCTGGGGGCTATGGCTACACCTTC	CASSNRGPGGYGYTF
NA	TRBV12-3/TRBV12-4	NA	TRBJ1-4	TGTGCCAGCAGTTTCCTAGGGGGAGGATTTTTT	CASSFLGGGFF
many	TRBV7-9	NA	TRBJ1-1	TGTGCCAGCAGCTTTACTCAGGGGATGGCTTTCTTT	CASSFTQGMAFF
many	TRBV7-2	TRBD1	TRBJ2-2	TGTGCCAGCAGCCCGGACAGGGGGCACACCGGGGAGCTGTTTTTT	CASSPDRGHTGELFF
NA	TRBV11-2	TRBD2	TRBJ2-1	TGTGCCAGCAGCCAGTCCCCTAGCGGGAACACCGGGGAGCAGTTCTTC	CASSQSPSGNTGEQFF
many	TRBV19	TRBD2	TRBJ2-3	TGTGCCAGTAGTCCCGAACTAGCGGCAGATACGCAGTATTTT	CASSPELAADTQYF
NA	TRBV7-3	NA	TRBJ1-2	TGTGCCAGCAGCTTGATGTCGTCGGGTGGCTATGGCTACACCTTC	CASSLMSSGGYGYTF
NA	TRBV20-1	NA	TRBJ2-1	TGCAGTCCCTCTCCCTCTGGGCACAAAGACAATGAGCAGTTCTTC	CSPSPSGHKDNEQFF
NA	TRBV7-8	NA	TRBJ2-7	TGTGCCAGCAGCTTACCGGGGGCGGGAACCTACGAGCAGTACTTC	CASSLPGAGTYEQYF
many	TRBV6-1	NA	TRBJ1-2	TGTGCCAGCAGTGAGCGGACGACTAACTATGGCTACACCTTC	CASSERTTNYGYTF
NA	TRBV19	TRBD2	TRBJ2-7	TGTGCCAGTAGCACCCTAGCGGGAGGTGGCTACGAGCAGTACTTC	CASSTLAGGGYEQYF
once	TRBV2	TRBD2	TRBJ2-6	TGTGCCAGCAGTGTTACTAGCGGGAGGGTTTTTGGGGCCAACGTCCTGACTTTC	CASSVTSGRVFGANVLTF
once	TRBV6-5	NA	TRBJ1-5	TGTGCCAGCAGTAACAAGGACAGCAATCAGCCCCAGCATTTT	CASSNKDSNQPQHF
NA	TRBV25-1	TRBD1	TRBJ1-1	TGTGCCAGCAGCGTGGGGGACAGGGGAGGGACTGAAGCTTTCTTT	CASSVGDRGGTEAFF
medium-sized	TRBV7-9	TRBD1	TRBJ1-6	TGTGCCAGCAGCACACCGGGACAGGGTAAATCACCCCTCCACTTT	CASSTPGQGKSPLHF
many	TRBV7-9	NA	TRBJ1-2	TGTGCCAGCAGCTTGGGGGAAAGATATGGCTACACCTTC	CASSLGERYGYTF
many	TRBV20-1	NA	TRBJ2-1	TGCAGTGCTAGAGATTGGGGGGGCGTTGAGCAGTTCTTC	CSARDWGGVEQFF
NA	TRBV25-1	TRBD2	TRBJ2-3	TGTGCCAGCAGTGCCCTAGGACTAGCGGGAGGGACAGATACGCAGTATTTT	CASSALGLAGGTDTQYF
NA	TRBV14	NA	TRBJ1-2	TGTGCCAGCAGCCTTACCGGGGCAACTAACTATGGCTACACCTTC	CASSLTGATNYGYTF
many	TRBV5-1	NA	TRBJ1-1	TGCGCCAGCAGCTTGGGGCCAGGACGAACGAACACTGAAGCTTTCTTT	CASSLGPGRTNTEAFF
NA	TRBV7-9	TRBD2	TRBJ2-5	TGTGCCAGCAGTCGACAGTGGACTAGCGGGACCCAGTACTTC	CASSRQWTSGTQYF
many	TRBV29-1	TRBD2	TRBJ2-1	TGCAGCGTTGCTATGGGACTAGCGGCCCCTAATGAGCAGTTCTTC	CSVAMGLAAPNEQFF
NA	TRBV20-1	NA	TRBJ1-3	TGCAGTGCTACCAACATCGACTCTGGAAACACCGTATATTTT	CSATNIDSGNTVYF
NA	TRBV20-1	NA	TRBJ2-3	TGCAGTGCTAGAGCGTCCGGGACTAGCACAGATACGCAGTATTTT	CSARASGTSTDTQYF
many	TRBV5-6	TRBD1	TRBJ2-7	TGTGCCAGCAGCTTGGCCAAGTCAGGGGGCGTATACGAGCAGTACTTC	CASSLAKSGGVYEQYF